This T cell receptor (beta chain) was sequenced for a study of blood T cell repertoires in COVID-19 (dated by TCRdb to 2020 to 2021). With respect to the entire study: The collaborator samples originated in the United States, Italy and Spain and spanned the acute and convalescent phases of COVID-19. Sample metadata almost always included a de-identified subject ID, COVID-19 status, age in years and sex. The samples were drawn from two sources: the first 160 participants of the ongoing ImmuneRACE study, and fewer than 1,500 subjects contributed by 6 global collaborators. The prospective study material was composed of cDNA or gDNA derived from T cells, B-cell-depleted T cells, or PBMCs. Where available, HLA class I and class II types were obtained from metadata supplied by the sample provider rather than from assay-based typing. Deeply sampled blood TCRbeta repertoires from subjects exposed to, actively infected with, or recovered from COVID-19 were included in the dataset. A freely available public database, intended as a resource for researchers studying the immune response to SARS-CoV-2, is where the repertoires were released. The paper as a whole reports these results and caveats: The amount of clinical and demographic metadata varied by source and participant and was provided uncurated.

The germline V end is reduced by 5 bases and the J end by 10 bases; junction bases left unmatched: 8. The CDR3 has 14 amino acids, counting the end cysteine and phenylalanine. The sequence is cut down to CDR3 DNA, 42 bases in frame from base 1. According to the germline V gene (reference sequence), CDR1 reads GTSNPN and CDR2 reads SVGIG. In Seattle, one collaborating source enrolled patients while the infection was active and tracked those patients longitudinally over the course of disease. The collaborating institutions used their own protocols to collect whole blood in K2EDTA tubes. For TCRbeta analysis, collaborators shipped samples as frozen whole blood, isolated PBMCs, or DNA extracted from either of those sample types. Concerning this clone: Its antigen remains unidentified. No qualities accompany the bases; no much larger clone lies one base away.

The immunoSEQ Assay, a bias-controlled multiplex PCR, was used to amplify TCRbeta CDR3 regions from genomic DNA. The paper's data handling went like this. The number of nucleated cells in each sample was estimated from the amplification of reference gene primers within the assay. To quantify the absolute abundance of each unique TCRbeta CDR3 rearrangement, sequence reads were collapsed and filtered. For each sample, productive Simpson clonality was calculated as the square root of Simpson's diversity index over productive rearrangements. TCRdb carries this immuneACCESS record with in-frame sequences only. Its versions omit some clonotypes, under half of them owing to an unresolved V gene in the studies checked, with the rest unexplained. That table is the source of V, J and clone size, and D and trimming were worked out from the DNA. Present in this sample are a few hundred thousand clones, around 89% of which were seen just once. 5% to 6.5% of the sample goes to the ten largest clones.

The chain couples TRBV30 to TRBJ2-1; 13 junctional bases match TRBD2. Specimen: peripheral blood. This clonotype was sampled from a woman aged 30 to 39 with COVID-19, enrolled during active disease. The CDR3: CAWQLGLAGAEQFF. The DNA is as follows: TGTGCCTGGCAGCTAGGACTAGCGGGAGCGGAGCAGTTCTTC. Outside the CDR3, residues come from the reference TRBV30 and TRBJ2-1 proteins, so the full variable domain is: SQTIHQWPATLVQPVGSPLSLECTVEGTSNPNLYWYRQAAGRGLQLLFYSVGIGQISSEVPQNLSASRPQDRQFILSSKKLLLSDSGFYLCAWQLGLAGAEQFFGPGTRLTVL.